This T cell receptor beta chain was profiled in a study of blood T cell repertoires in COVID-19. The wider study: Spain, Italy and the United States supplied samples that represented acute and convalescent COVID-19. The analysed material was cDNA or gDNA that came from T cells, B-cell-depleted T cells, or PBMCs.

In the original analysis: Amplification with reference gene primers provided the estimates of nucleated cell counts. Clones were read by immunoSEQ multiplex PCR, and TCRdb kept only the in-frame ones, dropping some. D and trimming were read from the DNA, whereas the V and J calls and clone size are those reported in that table. The table lists roughly 200,000 clones, around 87% of them singletons. The V gene lost 6 bases and the J gene lost 0 bases, with 12 bases spanning the gap. The germline V gene encodes CDR1 ENHRY and CDR2 SYGVKD. This CDR3 contains 15 residues. Sequencing was done on a sample of peripheral blood. The source of this sequence is a man aged 60 to 69 with acute or convalescent COVID-19. This sequence joins TRBV10-3 and TRBJ1-5; D perhaps matches TRBD1 (5 bases). CDR3 loop: CAISEGLYSNQPQHF. The CDR3 DNA reads as TGTGCCATCAGCGAGGGACTCTATAGCAATCAGCCCCAGCATTTT.